The source of this T cell receptor (beta chain) is a study of blood T cells in healthy people across ages. A note on this clonotype: Its antigen is still unknown.

V lost 10 bases to trimming and J lost 0 bases, with 13 bases between them. The germline V gene has CDR1 SNHLY and CDR2 FYNNEI. CDR3 length: 14 amino acids. Overall study results and limits: Across samples, TCR beta diversity tracked strongly with naive T cell percentage. Higher diversity and more naive CD4+ cells were features of long-lived donors, compared to aged donors.

Through a sample-barcoded 5' primer and a J-beta primer mix, a second PCR was run for roughly 7 to 11 cycles. TCRdb redid the calling of the 5' RACE reads with MiXCR, one entry per CDR3 protein. In the table there are around 990,000 distinct CDR3 sequences, more than 30% of which are singletons. The total RNA that was extracted per sample amounted to at least 5.5 micrograms. Sequenced sample: blood. The chain uses TRBV2 and TRBJ2-1; D tentatively fits TRBD1 or TRBD2 (5 bases each). This sequence was found in a man in his late teens or twenties in good health. CDR3: CAIPGPSSYNEQFF. The CDR3 bases are TGTGCCATACCGGGACCGAGCTCCTACAATGAGCAGTTCTTC. Full variable domain (outside the CDR3, taken from reference TRBV2 and TRBJ2-1): EPEVTQTPSHQVTQMGQEVILRCVPISNHLYFYWYRQILGQKVEFLVSFYNNEISEKSEIFDDQFSVERPDGSNFTLKIRSTKLEDSAMYFCAIPGPSSYNEQFFGPGTRLTVL.